This T cell receptor beta chain came from a study of control samples from healthy donors and cancer patients. Here immunoSEQ multiplex PCR was the method, and the copy in TCRdb shows in-frame clones only, minus some. This table holds around 190,000 clones, just over 90% found once. Input material: blood. The receptor was isolated from a man aged 25-40 years in good health.

The DNA for the CDR3 is TGTGCCACCAGCAGAGATATTGGAAATGACAATGAGCAGTTCTTC. Protein: CATSRDIGNDNEQFF. V and J are TRBV15 and TRBJ2-1; D not certain. Germline values: CDR1 LNHNV, CDR2 YYDKDF (reference sequence). With 0 bases removed from V and 5 bases from J, the gap between germline ends came to 11 bases. The CDR3 sequence is 15 residues long.